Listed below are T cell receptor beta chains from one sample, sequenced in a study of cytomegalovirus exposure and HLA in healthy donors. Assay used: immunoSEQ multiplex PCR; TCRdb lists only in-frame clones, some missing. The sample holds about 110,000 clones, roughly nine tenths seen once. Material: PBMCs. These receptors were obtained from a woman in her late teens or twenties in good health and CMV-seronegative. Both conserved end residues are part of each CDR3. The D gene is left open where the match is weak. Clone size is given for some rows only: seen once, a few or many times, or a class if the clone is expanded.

CDR3: CASRTGPTVGGYTF
DNA: TGCGCCAGCAGGACAGGTCCCACCGTCGGGGGCTACACCTTC
size: .
V: TRBV5-1
D: .
J: TRBJ1-2

CDR3: CASGGQKSTDTQYF
DNA: TGCGCCAGCGGCGGACAGAAGAGCACAGATACGCAGTATTTT
size: .
V: TRBV10-2
D: .
J: TRBJ2-3

CDR3: CASSSRQGAHTGELFF
DNA: TGTGCCAGCAGCTCCCGGCAGGGGGCGCACACCGGGGAGCTGTTTTTT
size: .
V: TRBV7-3
D: TRBD1
J: TRBJ2-2

CDR3: CASSLDSTYEQYF
DNA: TGTGCCAGCAGTTTGGACAGTACCTACGAGCAGTACTTC
size: .
V: TRBV6-5
D: .
J: TRBJ2-7

CDR3: CASSVGSGGAVETQYF
DNA: TGTGCCAGCAGCGTAGGGAGCGGGGGGGCAGTAGAGACCCAGTACTTC
size: .
V: TRBV9
D: TRBD2
J: TRBJ2-5

CDR3: CASRRTGPNYGYTF
DNA: TGTGCCAGCAGACGGACAGGGCCTAACTATGGCTACACCTTC
size: .
V: TRBV28
D: TRBD1
J: TRBJ1-2

CDR3: CASSLTKMNTEAFF
DNA: TGTGCCAGCAGCTTAACAAAGATGAACACTGAAGCTTTCTTT
size: .
V: TRBV5-4
D: .
J: TRBJ1-1

CDR3: CASSLGLISGRAGELFF
DNA: TGTGCCAGCAGCTTAGGTCTGATCAGCGGGAGAGCCGGGGAGCTGTTTTTT
size: .
V: TRBV11-2
D: TRBD2
J: TRBJ2-2

CDR3: CAWSTSHQPQHF
DNA: TGTGCCTGGAGTACCAGTCATCAGCCCCAGCATTTT
size: .
V: TRBV30
D: .
J: TRBJ1-5

CDR3: CASSLGTGKGGYTF
DNA: TGCGCCAGCAGCCTGGGGACAGGGAAAGGCGGCTACACCTTC
size: .
V: TRBV5-1
D: TRBD1
J: TRBJ1-2

CDR3: CASSLGVTSGRGYTGELFF
DNA: TGTGCCAGCAGTTTAGGGGTGACTAGCGGGAGGGGGTACACCGGGGAGCTGTTTTTT
size: once
V: TRBV28
D: TRBD2
J: TRBJ2-2

CDR3: CASSQLGGNQETQYF
DNA: TGTGCCAGCAGCCAATTAGGGGGAAACCAAGAGACCCAGTACTTC
size: .
V: TRBV4-2
D: .
J: TRBJ2-5

CDR3: CSVARGYEQYF
DNA: TGCAGCGTTGCCAGGGGCTACGAGCAGTACTTC
size: .
V: TRBV29-1
D: .
J: TRBJ2-7

CDR3: CASNPDSANYGYTF
DNA: TGCGCCAGCAATCCGGACAGTGCTAACTATGGCTACACCTTC
size: .
V: TRBV5-1
D: .
J: TRBJ1-2

CDR3: CASSISTGYEQYF
DNA: TGTGCCAGTAGTATCTCTACAGGCTACGAGCAGTACTTC
size: .
V: TRBV19
D: .
J: TRBJ2-7

CDR3: CASSLVRGIGSYEQYF
DNA: TGTGCCAGCAGCTTAGTGCGAGGGATTGGATCCTACGAGCAGTACTTC
size: .
V: TRBV11-2
D: .
J: TRBJ2-7

CDR3: CASSIDRGREQYF
DNA: TGTGCCAGTAGTATAGACAGGGGGCGTGAGCAGTACTTC
size: .
V: TRBV19
D: TRBD1
J: TRBJ2-7

CDR3: CASSRAGAGEKLFF
DNA: TGTGCCAGCAGCCGAGCAGGTGCGGGTGAAAAACTGTTTTTT
size: .
V: TRBV7-6
D: .
J: TRBJ1-4

CDR3: CASRTGGAGNQPQHF
DNA: TGTGCCAGCCGGACAGGGGGCGCGGGGAATCAGCCCCAGCATTTT
size: .
V: TRBV28
D: TRBD1
J: TRBJ1-5

CDR3: CASTLTSGSSGELFF
DNA: TGTGCCAGCACCCTTACTAGCGGGAGTTCCGGGGAGCTGTTTTTT
size: .
V: TRBV7-6
D: TRBD2
J: TRBJ2-2

CDR3: CASSFKQEGNTEAFF
DNA: TGTGCCAGCAGTTTCAAGCAGGAAGGGAACACTGAAGCTTTCTTT
size: .
V: TRBV6-5
D: .
J: TRBJ1-1

CDR3: CAWNTGVSEKLFF
DNA: TGTGCCTGGAATACAGGGGTTAGTGAAAAACTGTTTTTT
size: .
V: TRBV30
D: TRBD1
J: TRBJ1-4

CDR3: CASMTTGQGGYEQYF
DNA: TGTGCCAGCATGACCACGGGACAGGGAGGCTACGAGCAGTACTTC
size: .
V: TRBV6-5
D: TRBD1
J: TRBJ2-7

CDR3: CASSYTTGTNEKLFF
DNA: TGTGCCAGCAGTTACACCACAGGGACTAATGAAAAACTGTTTTTT
size: .
V: TRBV6-5
D: .
J: TRBJ1-4

CDR3: CASSLVAGAQETQYF
DNA: TGCGCCAGCAGCTTGGTAGCGGGGGCTCAAGAGACCCAGTACTTC
size: .
V: TRBV5-1
D: TRBD2
J: TRBJ2-5

CDR3: CASSPPAVGRGAWDTQYF
DNA: TGTGCCAGCAGCCCCCCGGCGGTCGGGCGGGGGGCCTGGGATACGCAGTATTTT
size: .
V: TRBV9
D: TRBD2
J: TRBJ2-3

CDR3: CASSLLAGHPYEQYF
DNA: TGTGCCAGCAGCCTGCTAGCGGGCCATCCCTACGAGCAGTACTTC
size: .
V: TRBV7-3
D: TRBD2
J: TRBJ2-7

CDR3: CASSKVLRIPGNQPQHF
DNA: TGTGCCAGCAGCAAAGTTCTGAGGATACCTGGCAATCAGCCCCAGCATTTT
size: few
V: TRBV21-1
D: .
J: TRBJ1-5

CDR3: CASGRPLDRLQSYEQYF
DNA: TGTGCCAGCGGACGCCCCCTAGACAGGCTACAATCCTACGAGCAGTACTTC
size: .
V: TRBV2
D: .
J: TRBJ2-7

CDR3: CASVRVLTRETQYF
DNA: TGTGCCAGCGTGAGAGTCCTAACCCGGGAGACCCAGTACTTC
size: .
V: TRBV2
D: .
J: TRBJ2-5

CDR3: CASSLSFSHEQFF
DNA: TGTGCCAGCAGTTTAAGCTTCTCGCATGAGCAGTTCTTC
size: .
V: TRBV27
D: .
J: TRBJ2-1

CDR3: CASSHAHHGAGELFF
DNA: TGCGCCAGCAGCCACGCTCACCACGGGGCCGGGGAGCTGTTTTTT
size: once
V: TRBV4-1
D: .
J: TRBJ2-2

CDR3: CASSPSFYEQYF
DNA: TGTGCCAGCAGCCCTAGTTTCTACGAGCAGTACTTC
size: .
V: TRBV7-9
D: .
J: TRBJ2-7

CDR3: CATGQGQPQHF
DNA: TGTGCCACCGGACAGGGCCAGCCCCAGCATTTT
size: .
V: TRBV6-5
D: TRBD1
J: TRBJ1-5

CDR3: CASSFGISVKSQETQYF
DNA: TGCGCCAGCAGCTTTGGGATTAGCGTTAAATCCCAAGAGACCCAGTACTTC
size: once
V: TRBV5-1
D: .
J: TRBJ2-5

CDR3: CASSQALAGARDEQFF
DNA: TGCGCCAGCAGCCAGGCACTAGCGGGGGCGAGGGATGAGCAGTTCTTC
size: .
V: TRBV4-3
D: TRBD2
J: TRBJ2-1

CDR3: CASTSPEGVVYEQYF
DNA: TGTGCCAGCACCTCCCCAGAAGGGGTGGTCTACGAGCAGTACTTC
size: .
V: TRBV6-6
D: .
J: TRBJ2-7

CDR3: CASSQTVSSTLYEQYF
DNA: TGCGCCAGCAGCCAGACAGTATCAAGCACCCTCTACGAGCAGTACTTC
size: .
V: TRBV4-3
D: .
J: TRBJ2-7

CDR3: CASTPGTGGAGANVLTF
DNA: TGTGCCAGCACCCCGGGGACAGGGGGCGCTGGGGCCAACGTCCTGACTTTC
size: .
V: TRBV6-4
D: TRBD1
J: TRBJ2-6

CDR3: CASSLLTGELFF
DNA: TGTGCCAGCAGTTTATTAACCGGGGAGCTGTTTTTT
size: .
V: TRBV28
D: .
J: TRBJ2-2

CDR3: CASSQGAGTNYEQYF
DNA: TGCGCCAGCAGCCAAGGAGCGGGAACCAACTACGAGCAGTACTTC
size: .
V: TRBV4-3
D: TRBD2
J: TRBJ2-7

CDR3: CASSLIGVGGELFF
DNA: TGTGCCAGCAGCTTGATCGGGGTGGGCGGGGAGCTGTTTTTT
size: .
V: TRBV5-6
D: .
J: TRBJ2-2

CDR3: CASSRASRTSVYSGANVLTF
DNA: TGTGCCAGCAGTAGGGCGTCGAGGACTAGCGTATACTCTGGGGCCAACGTCCTGACTTTC
size: .
V: TRBV2
D: TRBD2
J: TRBJ2-6

CDR3: CATSRGKTAMNTEAFF
DNA: TGTGCCACCAGCAGAGGAAAAACAGCCATGAACACTGAAGCTTTCTTT
size: .
V: TRBV15
D: .
J: TRBJ1-1

CDR3: CATRDGVRLNEQFF
DNA: TGTGCCACCCGAGACGGGGTTAGGTTAAATGAGCAGTTCTTC
size: .
V: TRBV27
D: .
J: TRBJ2-1

CDR3: CASTKTQGEAEAFF
DNA: TGTGCCAGCACCAAAACTCAGGGGGAAGCTGAAGCTTTCTTT
size: .
V: TRBV4-2
D: TRBD1
J: TRBJ1-1

CDR3: CASSKLPGTSNTEAFF
DNA: TGTGCCAGCAGCAAACTTCCCGGGACATCGAACACTGAAGCTTTCTTT
size: .
V: TRBV27
D: .
J: TRBJ1-1

CDR3: CASARDRGTETQYF
DNA: TGTGCCAGCGCCCGGGACAGGGGGACAGAGACCCAGTACTTC
size: .
V: TRBV10-3
D: TRBD1
J: TRBJ2-5

CDR3: CASSQGHRDQYSNQPQHF
DNA: TGTGCCAGCAGCCAAGGACACAGGGACCAATATAGCAATCAGCCCCAGCATTTT
size: .
V: TRBV4-2
D: .
J: TRBJ1-5

CDR3: CASSRGQGSTDTQYF
DNA: TGTGCCAGTAGTCGTGGACAGGGGAGTACAGATACGCAGTATTTT
size: .
V: TRBV19
D: TRBD1
J: TRBJ2-3

CDR3: CASSRTGTNYGYTF
DNA: TGTGCCAGTAGTCGGACAGGAACTAACTATGGCTACACCTTC
size: .
V: TRBV19
D: TRBD1
J: TRBJ1-2

CDR3: CASSQTAPYEQYF
DNA: TGTGCCAGCAGCCAGACTGCACCCTACGAGCAGTACTTC
size: .
V: TRBV28
D: .
J: TRBJ2-7

CDR3: CASSVRRAPVGTEAFF
DNA: TGTGCCAGCAGTGTAAGGCGGGCACCGGTGGGCACTGAAGCTTTCTTT
size: .
V: TRBV2
D: .
J: TRBJ1-1